This T cell receptor (beta chain) was observed in a study of T cell changes during pregnancy in multiple sclerosis. Germline trimming cut 3 bases from V and 6 bases from J; bases unmatched to any gene: 4. Per germline, CDR1 GTSNPN and CDR2 SVGIG (reference sequence). The CDR3 is 12 amino acids. The method was immunoSEQ multiplex PCR; TCRdb's version includes in-frame clones alone and lacks a portion of them. The sample holds tens of thousands of clones, about 90% seen once. The sample here was CD4+ T cells from peripheral blood mononuclear cells, taken in the second trimester of pregnancy. The rearrangement links TRBV30 to TRBJ1-1; 7 bases map to TRBD1. The TCR comes from a female donor with multiple sclerosis, enrolled in a pregnancy study. As DNA, the CDR3 is TGTGCCTGGAGACCCGGGACAGCTGAAGCTTTCTTT. It is translated as CAWRPGTAEAFF.